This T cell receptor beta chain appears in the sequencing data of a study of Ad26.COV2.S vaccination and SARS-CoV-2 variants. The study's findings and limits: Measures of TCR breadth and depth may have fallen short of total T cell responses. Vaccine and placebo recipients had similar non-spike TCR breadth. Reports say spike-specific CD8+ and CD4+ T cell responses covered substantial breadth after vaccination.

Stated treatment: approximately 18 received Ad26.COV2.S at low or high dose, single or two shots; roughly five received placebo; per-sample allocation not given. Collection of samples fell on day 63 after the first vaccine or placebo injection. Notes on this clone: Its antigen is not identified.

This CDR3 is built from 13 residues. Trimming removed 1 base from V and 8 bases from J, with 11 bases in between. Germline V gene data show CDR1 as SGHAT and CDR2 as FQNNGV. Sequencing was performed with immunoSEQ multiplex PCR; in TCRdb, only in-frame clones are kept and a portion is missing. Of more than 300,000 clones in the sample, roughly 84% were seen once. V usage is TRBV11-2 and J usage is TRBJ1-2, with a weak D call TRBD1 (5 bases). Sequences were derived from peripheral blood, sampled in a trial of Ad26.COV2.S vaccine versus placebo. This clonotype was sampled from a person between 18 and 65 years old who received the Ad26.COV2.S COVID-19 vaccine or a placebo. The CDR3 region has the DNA TGTGCCAGCAGCTTAGCGGGGGGTTCCGGCTACACCTTC. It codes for CASSLAGGSGYTF.